This is a list of T cell receptor beta chains from one sample in a study of identifying expanded T cells in peripheral blood. Using immunoSEQ multiplex PCR, the repertoire was profiled, and TCRdb retains in-frame clones only, with some absent. The sample consists of roughly 75,000 clones, 85% to 90% of them appearing once. Sequenced input: blood. The receptor set was obtained from a person between 18 and 75 years old in good health. CDR3s include the opening cysteine and the closing phenylalanine or tryptophan. The order of the fields is J gene, clone size, V gene, D gene, CDR3 DNA, CDR3 protein. D genes are given only for firm matches. Expanded clones get a size class; other rows say once, few or many, or leave the size out.

TRBJ2-6	NA	TRBV29-1	TRBD1	TGCAGCGTTGAACAGGGGGCTGGGGCCAACGTCCTGACTTTC	CSVEQGAGANVLTF
TRBJ2-7	NA	TRBV10-1	TRBD2	TGCGCCAGCAGCTCAGGAGCGGGGGGTGCCTACGAGCAGTACTTC	CASSSGAGGAYEQYF
TRBJ2-3	NA	TRBV9	TRBD1	TGTGCCAGCAGCCCAAGACAGGGGGCGAACACAGATACGCAGTATTTT	CASSPRQGANTDTQYF
TRBJ1-1	NA	TRBV7-6	NA	TGTGCCAGCAGCGCCCCCCCCAACAGCCGCACTGAAGCTTTCTTT	CASSAPPNSRTEAFF
TRBJ1-2	few	TRBV5-6	TRBD1	TGTGCCAGCAGCATACAGGACAGGGAGGGCTATGGCTACACCTTC	CASSIQDREGYGYTF
TRBJ2-1	NA	TRBV7-3	NA	TGTGCCAGCAGCACAAGCTCCTACAATGAGCAGTTCTTC	CASSTSSYNEQFF
TRBJ2-5	NA	TRBV29-1	TRBD2	TGCAGCGTTAAGGGCCTAGCGGGAGGTGAGACCCAGTACTTC	CSVKGLAGGETQYF
TRBJ1-1	NA	TRBV20-1	NA	TGCAGTGCTAGGGGTGGTCGGGAGGCTTTCTTT	CSARGGREAFF
TRBJ2-1	once	TRBV18	NA	TGTGCCAGCTCACCCGCAGGGGTATTTGGTCGTGAGCAGTTCTTC	CASSPAGVFGREQFF
TRBJ2-7	NA	TRBV20-1	NA	TGCAGTGCCCCTTTGGGGTACGAGCAGTACTTC	CSAPLGYEQYF
TRBJ2-7	NA	TRBV5-4	NA	TGTGCCAGCAGTAGGGACACCTACGAGCAGTACTTC	CASSRDTYEQYF
TRBJ1-3	NA	TRBV18	NA	TGTGCCAGCTCACCTGCGGCTGGAAACACCATATATTTT	CASSPAAGNTIYF
TRBJ1-6	NA	TRBV5-5	NA	TGTGCCAGCAGCTTACAGGGCAAACCCCTCCACTTT	CASSLQGKPLHF
TRBJ2-1	NA	TRBV28	NA	TGTGCCAGCAGTTTGCCGGGGCGCAAGGATGAGCAGTTCTTC	CASSLPGRKDEQFF
TRBJ1-1	NA	TRBV12-2	NA	TGTGCAAGTCGCTTCCGGACAGGGTGGGACACTGAAGCTTTCTTT	CASRFRTGWDTEAFF
TRBJ1-5	NA	TRBV2	NA	TGTGCCAGCAGTGACTCGATGGGCTCCCAGCCCCAGCATTTT	CASSDSMGSQPQHF
TRBJ1-1	NA	TRBV5-1	TRBD1	TGCGCCAGCAGCGCCAGGGGACAGGGCCAGGAGGAAGCTTTCTTT	CASSARGQGQEEAFF
TRBJ2-6	NA	TRBV15	NA	TGTGCCACCAGCAGAGATAGGCGATCTGGGGCCAACGTCCTGACTTTC	CATSRDRRSGANVLTF
TRBJ1-5	once	TRBV19	NA	TGTGCCAGTAGCCAGGGTATCCAGCCCCAGCATTTT	CASSQGIQPQHF
TRBJ1-2	NA	TRBV12-5	NA	TGTGCTAGTGGGCCCTCCCGGGTTCCGGGGGGCTACACCTTC	CASGPSRVPGGYTF
TRBJ1-1	NA	TRBV10-1	TRBD1	TGCGCCAGCAGAGGACAGGGGATGGGGAACACTGAAGCTTTCTTT	CASRGQGMGNTEAFF
TRBJ2-5	NA	TRBV2	NA	TGTGCCAGCTGTTGGGTCCAAGAGACCCAGTACTTC	CASCWVQETQYF
TRBJ1-4	NA	TRBV4-3	NA	TGCGCCAGCAGCCAAGGGGCGGCCAGGAATGAAAAACTGTTTTTT	CASSQGAARNEKLFF
TRBJ1-2	NA	TRBV5-1	TRBD1	TGCGCCAGCAGCCAGGGGGCGGGGAACTATGGCTACACCTTC	CASSQGAGNYGYTF
TRBJ2-1	NA	TRBV9	NA	TGTGCCAGCAGCGGTATGTCCTCCTACAATGAGCAGTTCTTC	CASSGMSSYNEQFF
TRBJ1-5	NA	TRBV28	TRBD1	TGTGCCAGCAGTTATAACAGGGGTCGGCCCCAGCATTTT	CASSYNRGRPQHF
TRBJ1-1	NA	TRBV6-6	NA	TGTGCCAGCAGTCTAAGGCCCGGAGGGATGAACACTGAAGCTTTCTTT	CASSLRPGGMNTEAFF
TRBJ1-2	NA	TRBV7-3	NA	TGTGCCAGCAGCTTAATGCTTGGGGGTAACTATGGCTACACCTTC	CASSLMLGGNYGYTF
TRBJ2-7	NA	TRBV7-6	TRBD1	TGTGCCAGCAGCCCGCAAGGGACAGCCGACTACGAGCAGTACTTC	CASSPQGTADYEQYF
TRBJ2-1	NA	TRBV11-2	NA	TGTGCCAGCAGCTTAAGGTCCGGGGCTTACAATGAGCAGTTCTTC	CASSLRSGAYNEQFF
TRBJ1-2	few	TRBV27	TRBD1	TGTGCCAGCAGTTCCCTCGGGACAGCCAACTATGGCTACACCTTC	CASSSLGTANYGYTF
TRBJ2-7	NA	TRBV9	TRBD1	TGTGCCAGCAGCGTATCAACAGGGGGTTCCTACGAGCAGTACTTC	CASSVSTGGSYEQYF
TRBJ2-5	NA	TRBV18	NA	TGTGCCAGCTCGTTATTAGCGGAACAAGAGACCCAGTACTTC	CASSLLAEQETQYF
TRBJ2-1	NA	TRBV11-2	NA	TGTGCCAGCAGCTTAGCAGTGGCAGGGAGGACGTACTACAATGAGCAGTTCTTC	CASSLAVAGRTYYNEQFF
TRBJ2-1	NA	TRBV5-4	TRBD2	TGTGCCAGCAGCTTTGCGGGAGGGTCTTACAATGAGCAGTTCTTC	CASSFAGGSYNEQFF
TRBJ1-2	NA	TRBV7-2	NA	TGTGCCAGCAGCTTAATCGGTCCCGGGGACTATGGCTACACCTTC	CASSLIGPGDYGYTF
TRBJ2-7	NA	TRBV6-1	TRBD2	TGTGCCAGCAGTGTTGATCTAGCGGGAGGCTACGAGCAGTACTTC	CASSVDLAGGYEQYF
TRBJ1-2	NA	TRBV2	NA	TGTGCCAGCAGTGTGGGAAAACAGAGCTATGGCTACACCTTC	CASSVGKQSYGYTF
TRBJ1-1	NA	TRBV27	NA	TGTGCCAGCAGGGAAGAGAGGGGCATGAACACTGAAGCTTTCTTT	CASREERGMNTEAFF
TRBJ1-1	NA	TRBV30	NA	TGTGCCTGGAGTAGAGGGCTGAACACTGAAGCTTTCTTT	CAWSRGLNTEAFF
TRBJ2-3	NA	TRBV14	NA	TGTGCCAGCAGCCAAGATCTGGGCCTCGAGAGAACGCAGTATTTT	CASSQDLGLERTQYF
TRBJ2-1	NA	TRBV23-1	NA	TGCGCCAGCAGTCAATCAAACCACCCGGGCGGGCTTAATGAGCAGTTCTTC	CASSQSNHPGGLNEQFF
TRBJ2-1	NA	TRBV10-1	NA	TGCGCCAGCAGGGACAACTACAATGAGCAGTTCTTC	CASRDNYNEQFF
TRBJ1-3	NA	TRBV11-2	NA	TGTGCCAGCAGAGGGGACAATACAGGAAACACCATATATTTT	CASRGDNTGNTIYF